This is a list of T cell receptor beta chains from one sample in a study of T cell changes during pregnancy in multiple sclerosis. Some clones are missing from TCRdb's copy, which holds only in-frame ones; the method was immunoSEQ multiplex PCR. The table records 40,000 or so clones, 91% of them present only once. The specimen was CD8+ T cells from peripheral blood mononuclear cells, collected in the second trimester of pregnancy. These receptors were collected from a female donor with multiple sclerosis, enrolled in a pregnancy study. Each CDR3 is given with its conserved first and last residue. The D gene is left open where the match is weak. Clone sizes are given selectively: once, few, many, or a class where the clone is expanded.

d_call	cdr3_length	clone_size	v_call	j_call	cdr3_aa	cdr3_nt
-	13	-	TRBV11-1	TRBJ2-5	CASSSSGEETQYF	TGTGCCAGCAGCTCCTCAGGGGAGGAGACCCAGTACTTC
-	12	once	TRBV7-9	TRBJ2-7	CASGGASYEQYF	TGTGCCAGCGGGGGGGCCTCCTACGAGCAGTACTTC
TRBD1	16	-	TRBV25-1	TRBJ2-1	CASSHRQGKRYNEQFF	TGTGCCAGCAGTCATAGACAGGGGAAGAGGTACAATGAGCAGTTCTTC
-	13	-	TRBV27	TRBJ1-2	CASSLGRVGGYTF	TGTGCCAGCAGTTTAGGCAGGGTAGGCGGCTACACCTTC
-	15	-	TRBV5-6	TRBJ1-1	CASSSLGSSNTEAFF	TGTGCCAGCAGCTCCTTGGGGAGTTCGAACACTGAAGCTTTCTTT
-	11	-	TRBV6-5	TRBJ1-3	CASIFEWTIYF	TGTGCCAGCATTTTCGAGTGGACCATATATTTT
TRBD2	14	-	TRBV6-1	TRBJ2-1	CASSGTSGSNEQFF	TGTGCCAGCAGTGGGACTAGCGGGAGCAATGAGCAGTTCTTC
TRBD1	18	once	TRBV5-6	TRBJ2-7	CASSFSPLRTGLKYEQYF	TGTGCCAGCAGCTTCTCCCCCCTGAGGACAGGGTTGAAATACGAGCAGTACTTC
TRBD2	17	-	TRBV4-1	TRBJ2-1	CASSQDYASGGNNEQFF	TGCGCCAGCAGCCAAGATTATGCTAGCGGGGGCAACAATGAGCAGTTCTTC
TRBD1	13	-	TRBV29-1	TRBJ1-2	CSVVQGAGYGYTF	TGCAGCGTTGTGCAGGGGGCTGGTTATGGCTACACCTTC
TRBD2	17	-	TRBV5-6	TRBJ2-7	CASSFWLAGGDSYEQYF	TGTGCCAGCAGCTTTTGGCTAGCGGGGGGGGACTCCTACGAGCAGTACTTC
-	16	-	TRBV19	TRBJ2-2	CASSIGTVPNTGELFF	TGTGCCAGTAGTATAGGGACAGTGCCGAACACCGGGGAGCTGTTTTTT
TRBD1	12	-	TRBV30	TRBJ2-7	CALGQGAYEQYF	TGTGCCTTGGGACAGGGGGCTTACGAGCAGTACTTC
-	15	-	TRBV4-1	TRBJ2-7	CASSQEATSSYEQYF	TGCGCCAGCAGCCAAGAGGCGACTAGCTCCTACGAGCAGTACTTC
TRBD2	17	-	TRBV4-1	TRBJ2-1	CASSQASGGSSYNEQFF	TGCGCCAGCAGCCAAGCCAGCGGGGGTTCCTCCTACAATGAGCAGTTCTTC
TRBD1	14	-	TRBV6-5	TRBJ2-7	CASSKRDSSYEQYF	TGTGCCAGCAGTAAACGGGACAGCTCCTACGAGCAGTACTTC
-	13	-	TRBV10-1	TRBJ2-7	CAHRRKRSYEQYF	TGCGCGCACAGACGGAAGAGATCCTACGAGCAGTACTTC
-	12	-	TRBV5-4	TRBJ2-7	CASSLGGYEQYF	TGTGCCAGCAGCTTGGGCGGCTACGAGCAGTACTTC
-	15	-	TRBV25-1	TRBJ1-2	CASSESQGRPYGYTF	TGTGCCAGCAGTGAATCCCAGGGGAGACCCTATGGCTACACCTTC
TRBD2	14	-	TRBV30	TRBJ2-5	CAHQWSGGQETQYF	TGTGCCCACCAGTGGAGCGGGGGGCAAGAGACCCAGTACTTC
-	13	-	TRBV6-6	TRBJ1-2	CASSYGDSDGYTF	TGTGCCAGCAGTTATGGGGACTCAGATGGCTACACCTTC
TRBD1	17	-	TRBV7-9	TRBJ2-1	CASSSYPGQGHDNEQFF	TGTGCCAGCAGCTCCTACCCCGGACAGGGGCACGACAATGAGCAGTTCTTC
-	15	once	TRBV5-1	TRBJ2-2	CASSLSVGGTGELFF	TGCGCCAGCAGCTTGTCGGTAGGGGGCACCGGGGAGCTGTTTTTT
-	15	-	TRBV7-6	TRBJ1-1	CASSRNTGPSTEAFF	TGTGCCAGCAGCCGGAACACAGGGCCTTCGACTGAAGCTTTCTTT
-	14	-	TRBV29-1	TRBJ1-4	CSVDSQATNEKLFF	TGCAGCGTTGATTCCCAGGCAACTAATGAAAAACTGTTTTTT
-	14	-	TRBV9	TRBJ1-1	CASSVGSGAGEAFF	TGTGCCAGCAGCGTAGGGTCAGGGGCAGGTGAAGCTTTCTTT
-	14	-	TRBV7-9	TRBJ2-7	CASTFSQGIYEQYF	TGTGCCAGCACCTTTTCCCAGGGGATCTACGAGCAGTACTTC
TRBD1	15	-	TRBV9	TRBJ2-7	CASSVDRQGYYEQYF	TGTGCCAGCAGCGTAGACCGACAGGGCTACTACGAGCAGTACTTC
-	16	-	TRBV4-3	TRBJ2-3	CASSQDSSGRTDTQYF	TGCGCCAGCAGCCAAGATAGCAGTGGCCGCACAGATACGCAGTATTTT
TRBD1	12	-	TRBV6-5	TRBJ1-2	CASGYRGHDYTF	TGTGCCAGCGGCTACAGGGGTCATGACTACACCTTC
TRBD1	18	-	TRBV5-8	TRBJ1-6	CASSLVGETTGDDSPLHF	TGTGCCAGCAGCTTGGTGGGGGAAACGACAGGGGATGATTCACCCCTCCACTTT
-	14	once	TRBV6-5	TRBJ1-1	CASSYSSGLTEAFF	TGTGCCAGCAGTTACTCTTCAGGTCTAACTGAAGCTTTCTTT
TRBD2	17	-	TRBV7-9	TRBJ2-7	CASSLAGPREGTYEQYF	TGTGCCAGCAGCTTAGCGGGGCCGCGGGAGGGTACCTACGAGCAGTACTTC
TRBD1	15	-	TRBV4-3	TRBJ2-7	CASSPGTGDFYEQYF	TGCGCCAGCAGCCCAGGGACAGGAGACTTCTACGAGCAGTACTTC
TRBD1	15	-	TRBV5-4	TRBJ2-7	CASSLAGTGLHEQYF	TGTGCCAGCAGCTTGGCCGGGACAGGGCTACACGAGCAGTACTTC